A selection of T cell receptor beta chains follows, all from one sample in a study of T cells in Graves' hyperthyroidism and ophthalmopathy. One entry per CDR3 protein, called by TCRdb with MiXCR from the multiplex PCR reads. The sample contains 600,000 or so distinct CDR3 sequences, around 14% of which appear only once. The source material was blood. All receptors derive from a woman aged 18 to 35 with Graves' ophthalmopathy. Both conserved end residues are part of each CDR3. The D gene is left open where the match is weak. Clone size is not always given. Where it is, it says once, few, many or a class for expanded clones.

J gene | V gene | D gene | clone size | CDR3 protein | CDR3 DNA
TRBJ1-1 | TRBV25-1 | . | . | CAEVLNTEAFF | TGTGCTGAGGTTTTGAACACTGAAGCTTTCTTT
TRBJ2-1 | TRBV7-8 | TRBD1 | many | CASRDRGIDEQFF | TGTGCCAGCCGGGACAGGGGGATTGATGAGCAGTTCTTC
TRBJ1-5 | TRBV12-3/TRBV12-4 | TRBD1 | many | CASSLKGQGDHSNQPQHF | TGTGCCAGCAGTTTAAAGGGACAGGGGGACCATAGCAATCAGCCCCAGCATTTT
TRBJ1-1 | TRBV7-2 | TRBD1 | many | CASSLTPMDRGLNTEAFF | TGTGCCAGCAGCTTAACGCCTATGGACAGGGGATTGAACACTGAAGCTTTCTTT
TRBJ2-2 | TRBV19 | TRBD1 | . | CASSQEPTRGTGLTGELFF | TGTGCCAGTAGCCAAGAACCAACCCGCGGGACAGGGCTCACCGGGGAGCTGTTTTTT
TRBJ1-1 | TRBV30 | . | many | CAWSVHNTEAFF | TGTGCCTGGAGTGTACATAACACTGAAGCTTTCTTT
TRBJ2-7 | TRBV5-1 | TRBD1 | many | CASSLAHTGTGSYEQYF | TGCGCCAGCAGCTTGGCGCATACCGGGACAGGTTCCTACGAGCAGTACTTC
TRBJ2-7 | TRBV20-1 | . | few | CSARALGSPEQYF | TGCAGTGCTAGAGCTCTGGGTAGCCCCGAGCAGTACTTC
TRBJ1-1 | TRBV29-1 | . | . | CSVEVNRGGSEAFF | TGCAGCGTTGAAGTAAATCGAGGGGGATCTGAAGCTTTCTTT
TRBJ2-3 | TRBV4-2 | TRBD2 | few | CASRALAAPTGTTDTQYF | TGTGCCAGCCGCGCGCTAGCGGCGCCCACGGGTACCACAGATACGCAGTATTTT
TRBJ1-5 | TRBV7-9 | . | . | CASSSTRTLSNQPQHF | TGTGCCAGCAGCTCGACTAGGACACTTAGCAATCAGCCCCAGCATTTT
TRBJ2-1 | TRBV5-6 | TRBD2 | many | CASSILRTSGTPLYNEQFF | TGTGCCAGCAGTATATTAAGGACTAGCGGGACACCGCTCTACAATGAGCAGTTCTTC
TRBJ2-3 | TRBV18 | TRBD2 | . | CASSPQGLGGTDTQYF | TGTGCCAGCTCACCCCAGGGACTAGGTGGCACAGATACGCAGTATTTT
TRBJ1-2 | TRBV7-9 | TRBD1 | . | CASSLVAPDRVANYGYTF | TGTGCCAGCAGCCTCGTCGCCCCTGACAGGGTGGCTAACTATGGCTACACCTTC
TRBJ2-2 | TRBV12-3/TRBV12-4 | . | few | CASSAFTGPGAGELFF | TGTGCCAGCAGTGCCTTCACAGGTCCCGGGGCCGGGGAGCTGTTTTTT
TRBJ2-5 | TRBV27 | TRBD2 | . | CASSLGLDGTQYF | TGTGCCAGCAGTTTAGGACTAGACGGGACCCAGTACTTC
TRBJ2-3 | TRBV19 | TRBD2 | . | CASSAGTSGIRADTQYF | TGTGCCAGTAGTGCCGGGACTAGCGGAATCCGCGCAGATACGCAGTATTTT
TRBJ1-1 | TRBV10-3 | . | . | CAISDVTFGATEAFF | TGTGCCATCAGTGACGTTACCTTTGGCGCCACTGAAGCTTTCTTT